The 19 T cell receptor beta chains below come from one sample, sequenced in a study of T cells in Graves' hyperthyroidism and ophthalmopathy. Amplification yielded TCR beta CDR3 regions, with RNA transcripts as the source. Using the HTBI primer set, a first-round RT-PCR was run on the TCR CDR3. TCRdb redid the calling of the multiplex PCR reads with MiXCR, one entry per CDR3 protein. The sample consists of 490,000 or so distinct CDR3 sequences, 35% to 50% of them appearing once. Specimen: peripheral blood or thyroid tissue (not recorded which). These receptor sequences come from an adult woman with Graves' disease, either hyperthyroidism or ophthalmopathy (not recorded which).

This clonotype has a handful of counts. The rearrangement links TRBV29-1 to TRBJ2-7; D is undetermined. CDR3 length: 12 residues. Trimming stripped 4 bases from V and 1 base from J, with 8 bases between. The V gene's germline CDR1 is SQVTM and CDR2 ANQGSEA. Here the CDR3 reads CSVGVGSYEQYF. As DNA, the CDR3 is TGCAGCGTTGGGGTGGGTTCCTACGAGCAGTACTTC.

The V gene is TRBV10-3, the J gene TRBJ2-7; 10 positions agree with TRBD2. The CDR3 sequence is 18 residues long. CDR1 is ENHRY and CDR2 is SYGVKD in the germline V gene. The trim removed 5 bases at V and 3 bases at J, leaving 16 bases unmatched. The CDR3 sequence is CAISTESDALAGSYEQYF. The CDR3 coding sequence is TGTGCCATCAGTACAGAGTCTGATGCACTAGCGGGAAGCTACGAGCAGTACTTC.

The chain carries TRBV13 and TRBJ1-3; D remains ambiguous. Trimming took 8 bases from V and 3 from J, leaving 23 bases between them. This CDR3 region has 17 residues. Germline CDR1 is PRHDT and CDR2 is FYEKMQ (reference sequence). The CDR3 reads CASSPTTPDPDGNTIYF. The CDR3 DNA reads as TGTGCCAGCTCGCCTACCACCCCCGATCCGGATGGAAACACCATATATTTT.

The rearrangement links TRBV10-1 to TRBJ2-7; D may be TRBD2 (6 bases). The length of the CDR3 is 15 residues. V was clipped by 6 bases and J by 4 bases, with 19 bases between them. Germline CDR1 WNHNN, CDR2 SYGVQD (reference sequence). CDR3 DNA sequence: TGCGCCAGCAGCCAAATGGGGGGAGCTAATTACGAGCAGTACTTC. It specifies CASSQMGGANYEQYF.

This chain uses TRBV20-1 with TRBJ1-1; maybe TRBD1 (6 bases). This CDR3 is 16 amino acids long. Trimming removed 5 bases at V and 6 bases at J, with 25 bases between. Germline V gives CDR1 DFQATT, CDR2 SNEGSKA (reference sequence). Here the CDR3 DNA reads TGCAGTGCTCGCCAGGGGCCCATCACAACCGGGTCTGAAGCTTTCTTT. As protein: CSARQGPITTGSEAFF.

A word on this clonotype: Mismatch with germline at one junction end may stem from a read error. V is TRBV2 and J is TRBJ1-2; weak D call: TRBD1 (5 bases). This CDR3 is built from 13 residues. Germline CDR1 is SNHLY and CDR2 is FYNNEI. The CDR3 nucleotides read TGTGCCAGCACTGGAACAGGAAACTATAGCTACACCTTC. Protein product: CASTGTGNYSYTF.

There are many counts of this clonotype. The rearrangement links TRBV25-1 to TRBJ1-4; the D is unclear. V lost 3 bases to trimming and J lost 10 bases, with 12 bases between them. The CDR3 length is 13 residues. Germline lookup yields CDR1 MGHDK and CDR2 SYGVNS. CDR3 region: CASSEAASGKLFF. The CDR3 coding sequence is TGTGCCAGCAGTGAGGCGGCGAGTGGAAAACTGTTTTTT.

The rearrangement joins TRBV29-1 to TRBJ1-1; TRBD1 is a possible D gene (5 bases). V was shortened by 5 bases and J by 8 bases, with 12 bases between the two germline ends. Germline-derived CDR1 and CDR2 are SQVTM and ANQGSEA. This CDR3 has 11 residues. CDR3 nucleotide sequence: TGCAGCGTTTTCAGGGTGAGGGAAGCTTTCTTT. It encodes CSVFRVREAFF.

This clonotype was counted a few times. The CDR3 DNA reads TGTGCCACCGGAGGTAGCGGGAGCACAGATACGCAGTATTTT. It is translated as CATGGSGSTDTQYF. J is TRBJ2-3 and V is TRBV24-1; 7 positions agree with TRBD2. Germline CDR1 KGHDR, CDR2 SFDVKD. This CDR3 has 14 residues. J lost 0 bases, V lost 9 bases, and 5 bases had no gene match.

This clonotype was counted at least ten times. The chain links TRBV19 to TRBJ1-1; D remains ambiguous. The CDR3 is 13 residues long. V dropped 2 bases and J dropped 4 bases, with 8 bases sitting between them. The germline V gene has CDR1 LNHDA and CDR2 SQIVND (reference sequence). DNA for the CDR3: TGTGCCAGTAGTATAATGGTGGGCACTGAAGCTTTCTTT. This encodes CASSIMVGTEAFF. Full variable domain (rest looked up from reference TRBV19 and TRBJ1-1): DGGITQSPKYLFRKEGQNVTLSCEQNLNHDAMYWYRQDPGQGLRLIYYSQIVNDFQKGDIAEGYSVSREKKESFPLTVTSAQKNPTAFYLCASSIMVGTEAFFGQGTRLTVV.

The rearrangement joins TRBV28 to TRBJ2-7, with unresolved D. The CDR3 covers 11 residues. The germline CDR1 and CDR2 sequences are MDHEN and SYDVKM. The V end lost 3 bases, the J end lost 6 bases, and 6 bases lay between the germline ends. The CDR3 sequence is CASSFSREQYF. CDR3 DNA: TGTGCCAGCAGTTTTAGTCGCGAGCAGTACTTC.

This clonotype was seen repeatedly, ten times or more. This chain connects TRBV7-2 to TRBJ2-2; the D gene is possibly TRBD1 (6 bases). There are 13 residues in the CDR3. V lost 2 bases and J 9 bases, leaving 10 bases between the germline ends. CDR1 and CDR2 from the germline V gene are SGHTA and FQGNSA. The CDR3 is CASSLRGGRELFF. Written as DNA, the CDR3 is TGTGCCAGCAGCTTACGTGGGGGCCGGGAGCTGTTTTTT.

The V and J genes are TRBV7-9 and TRBJ1-4; TRBD1 is a possible D gene (5 bases). Looked up from germline, CDR1 is SEHNR and CDR2 is FQNEAQ (reference sequence). Trimming shortened V by 5 bases and J by 2 bases, and 12 bases separated the two germline ends. This CDR3 is 15 amino acids long. The CDR3 DNA is TGTGCCAGCAGCCTACACAGGACTACTAATGAAAAACTGTTTTTT. It yields the protein CASSLHRTTNEKLFF.

This clonotype has a handful of counts. V gene TRBV7-2 combines with J gene TRBJ2-7; TRBD1 matches 7 bases. The CDR3 consists of 14 residues. The germline V gene has CDR1 SGHTA and CDR2 FQGNSA. V trimming: 1 base; J trimming: 3 bases; junction bases outside the gene matches: 3. The CDR3 DNA reads as TGTGCCAGCAGCTTAGATCAGGGGGACTACGAGCAGTACTTC. As protein: CASSLDQGDYEQYF.

Here the CDR3 reads CAIKGTSGTGGTGELFF. For the CDR3, the DNA is TGTGCCATCAAAGGGACTAGCGGGACGGGAGGCACCGGGGAGCTGTTTTTT. This chain uses TRBV10-3 with TRBJ2-2; 13 bases align to TRBD2. The CDR3 is 17 amino acids. The germline gives CDR1 ENHRY, CDR2 SYGVKD. The trim removed 7 bases at V and 4 bases at J, leaving 9 bases unmatched.

This clonotype was counted ten times or more. The chain uses TRBV10-3 and TRBJ2-2; no clear D gene. Trimming shortened V by 2 bases and J by 4 bases, and 8 bases separated the two germline ends. CDR1 is ENHRY and CDR2 is SYGVKD in the germline V gene. CDR3 length: 14 amino acids. The CDR3 sequence: CAISEGPGTGELFF. The CDR3 DNA sequence: TGTGCCATCAGTGAGGGCCCGGGCACCGGGGAGCTGTTTTTT.

V usage is TRBV6-6 and J usage is TRBJ2-7, with TRBD2 matching 9 bases. The end of the DNA fits TRBJ2-1 better, so the J call may be wrong. CDR3 length: 15 amino acids. The germline V gene encodes CDR1 MNHNY and CDR2 SVGAGI (reference sequence). The CDR3 DNA follows: TGTGCCAGCAGCCTGACTAGCGGACCTTACAATGAGCAGTTCTTC. This codes for CASSLTSGPYNEQFF.

Ten or more counts support this clonotype. V is TRBV25-1 and J is TRBJ1-1, with a weak D call TRBD1 (5 bases). Trimming removed 2 bases from V and 2 bases from J, with 6 bases in between. Germline values: CDR1 MGHDK, CDR2 SYGVNS. CDR3 size: 13 residues. Here the CDR3 reads CASSEQGNTEAFF. The CDR3 bases are TGTGCCAGCAGTGAACAGGGCAACACTGAAGCTTTCTTT. Variable domain in full (rest from reference TRBV25-1 and TRBJ1-1): EADIYQTPRYLVIGTGKKITLECSQTMGHDKMYWYQQDPGMELHLIHYSYGVNSTEKGDLSSESTVSRIRTEHFPLTLESARPSHTSQYLCASSEQGNTEAFFGQGTRLTVV.

At least ten counts were recorded for this clonotype. The gene calls are TRBV9 and TRBJ1-5; no clear D gene. Per germline, CDR1 SGDLS and CDR2 YYNGEE. Trimming took off 0 bases at V and 4 bases at J, with 5 bases between the two ends. The CDR3 extends over 13 amino acids. CDR3 region: CASSVAANQPQHF. CDR3 nucleotide sequence: TGTGCCAGCAGCGTAGCTGCAAATCAGCCCCAGCATTTT.